The 5 T cell receptor beta chains presented below share a single source sample, sequenced in a study of spatial heterogeneity in lung cancer. The time point here: sample taken at primary tumor resection. Whole RNA was taken from tumor, nontumor lung or frozen PBMC; it was then sequenced unsorted. TCRdb itself ran the 5' RACE reads through MiXCR, one entry per CDR3 protein. This sample has about 82,000 distinct CDR3 sequences; roughly 12% occur once, and the top ten carry 4.6%. Sample: PBMCs, taken at surgery. These receptors were obtained from a male donor with early-stage non-small cell lung cancer.

The V call is TRBV12-3 or TRBV12-4, the J call TRBJ1-6; TRBD1 aligns across 8 bases. J gave up 7 bases and V 5 bases, and 7 bases lay outside the gene matches. This CDR3 has 15 amino acids. The CDR3 region is CASSTRTGMNSPLHF. The CDR3 DNA reads as TGTGCCAGCAGTACGAGGACAGGGATGAATTCACCCCTCCACTTT.

V usage is TRBV20-1 and J usage is TRBJ2-1, with D uncertain. CDR1 DFQATT and CDR2 SNEGSKA come from the germline V gene (reference sequence). The CDR3 covers 14 residues. V was clipped by 1 base and J by 3 bases, with 10 bases between them. CDR3 region: CSARVGRDYNEQFF. Here the CDR3 DNA reads TGCAGTGCTAGAGTCGGGCGAGACTACAATGAGCAGTTCTTC.

The chain couples TRBV9 to TRBJ2-3; 16 bases map to TRBD2. Germline CDR1 reads SGDLS; CDR2 reads YYNGEE. Germline trimming cut 2 bases from V and 2 bases from J; bases unmatched to any gene: 8. This CDR3 contains 19 residues. The CDR3 nucleotides are TGTGCCAGCAGCGTTCCCGGGACTAGCGGGGGGGCCTTCACAGATACGCAGTATTTT. It specifies CASSVPGTSGGAFTDTQYF.

The sample holds many counts of this clonotype. The V call is TRBV20-1, the J call TRBJ2-3; 7 nucleotides match TRBD2. Germline loops: CDR1 DFQATT, CDR2 SNEGSKA (reference sequence). The V gene end was trimmed by 3 bases and the J gene end by 5 bases; junction bases not matched to a gene: 17. This CDR3 contains 17 residues. The CDR3 region has the DNA TGCAGTGCTAGGGGTCCCCTAGAGGCGGGAGCGGGAGATACGCAGTATTTT. It encodes CSARGPLEAGAGDTQYF.

The table lists this clonotype with a few counts. The V call is TRBV4-2, the J call TRBJ2-7; 8 bases match TRBD1. The CDR3 consists of 15 residues. With V trimmed by 3 bases and J by 3 bases, 7 bases remained unmatched. Germline V CDR1 and CDR2: LGHNA, YNFKEQ. For the CDR3, the DNA is TGTGCCAGCAGCCATGAGACAGGGGCGCTCTACGAGCAGTACTTC. Protein: CASSHETGALYEQYF.